This entry describes one T cell receptor beta chain. The sample belongs to a study of blood T cell repertoires in COVID-19. Overall study context: There were acute and convalescent COVID-19 samples, and they came from the United States, Italy and Spain. The analysed material was cDNA or gDNA that came from T cells, B-cell-depleted T cells, or PBMCs.

V lost 8 bases, J lost 6 bases, and 20 bases lay in between. The CDR3 runs to 15 residues. Germline CDR1 ENHRY, CDR2 SYGVKD. The assay was immunoSEQ multiplex PCR, and TCRdb's table has in-frame clones only and misses some. The table has roughly 63,000 clones, over 75% seen once. The J gene is TRBJ2-1, the V gene TRBV10-3; a possible D gene is TRBD1 (8 bases). The source material was peripheral blood. This TCR was sampled from a human donor in a cohort sampled during active COVID-19. CDR3 residues: CAISTTGGDSNEQFF. CDR3 in DNA: TGTGCCATCTCCACTACAGGGGGGGACAGCAATGAGCAGTTCTTC.